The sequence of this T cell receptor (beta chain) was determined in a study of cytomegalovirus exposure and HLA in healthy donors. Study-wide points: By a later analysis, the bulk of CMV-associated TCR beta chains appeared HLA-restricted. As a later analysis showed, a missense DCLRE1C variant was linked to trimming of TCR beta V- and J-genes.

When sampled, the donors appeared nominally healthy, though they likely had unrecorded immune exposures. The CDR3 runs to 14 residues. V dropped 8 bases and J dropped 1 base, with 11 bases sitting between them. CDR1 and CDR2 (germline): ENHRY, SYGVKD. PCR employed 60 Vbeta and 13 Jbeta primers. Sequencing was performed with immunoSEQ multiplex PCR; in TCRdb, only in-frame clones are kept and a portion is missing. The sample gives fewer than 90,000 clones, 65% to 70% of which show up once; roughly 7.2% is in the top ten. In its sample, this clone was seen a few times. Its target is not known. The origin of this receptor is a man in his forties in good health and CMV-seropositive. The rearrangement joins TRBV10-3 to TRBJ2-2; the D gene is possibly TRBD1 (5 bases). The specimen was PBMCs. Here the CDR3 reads CAIGARRNTGELFF. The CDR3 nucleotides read TGTGCCATCGGGGCCCGACGGAACACCGGGGAGCTGTTTTTT.